The present TCR beta chain was sequenced within a study of CD8+ T cells in alopecia areata. Across the whole study: Treated patients took oral tofacitinib at 5 to 10 mg twice daily.

General study results and limits: Scalp clonality, together with expanded CD8+ clones among the top 100, fell significantly with tofacitinib.

Treatment of the sample: oral pan-JAK inhibitor, 5-10 mg twice daily. Peripheral blood samples and lesional scalp punch biopsies were obtained from alopecia areata patients. cDNA prepared by RNA extraction and subsequent reverse transcription served as the template for sequencing. Data came from immunoSEQ multiplex PCR; TCRdb stores just in-frame clones and leaves some out. The sample has roughly 220,000 clones, around 65% seen once. The CDR3 has 16 amino acids. Trimming at V came to 0 bases and at J to 5 bases, leaving 7 bases not matched to a gene. CDR1 and CDR2 from the germline V gene are LGHNA and YSLEER. A note on this clone: Its antigen is still unknown.

The V gene is TRBV4-3, the J gene TRBJ2-7; 10 nucleotides agree with TRBD2. Here the sequenced sample was CD4+ T cells sorted from blood, taken at week 44, from a patient treated with tofacitinib. The TCR comes from a human donor with alopecia areata. As DNA, the CDR3 is TGCGCCAGCAGCCAAGATCTGAGCGGGGGGGCCGACGAGCAGTACTTC. It encodes CASSQDLSGGADEQYF.